This T cell receptor (beta chain) comes out of a study of CD39 and CD103 CD8 tumor-infiltrating T cells (dated by TCRdb to between 2017 and 2018). About the full investigation: The repertoire comparisons shown came from four patients: one with an HPV-positive HNSCC, one with an HPV-negative HNSCC, one with ovarian cancer and one with melanoma. Deep sequencing of TCRbeta CDR3 was used to compare the repertoires of CD8 TIL subsets, defined by CD103 and CD39, with those of peripheral memory CD8 T cells.

V is clipped by 1 base and J by 3 bases, and the sequence between their germline boundaries is 8 bases long. The cysteine opens and the phenylalanine closes a CDR3 of 14 amino acids. Only the CDR3 DNA is retained, 42 bases long and in frame from the first base. From a lookup of the germline V gene (reference sequence), CDR1 and CDR2 are LNHNV and YYDKDF. At the time samples were collected, the patients were not on therapy, although their prior treatments varied from chemotherapy, radiotherapy, surgery and immunotherapy to none at all. After thawing, cells went through T lymphocyte enrichment using a negative-selection kit, with EpCAM beads added for tumor-infiltrating lymphocytes. CD8 TIL subsets were FACS-sorted as CD3+CD4-CD8+CD45RA- cells split by CD39 and CD103 expression into DN, SP and DP. Tumor specimens were cut into small pieces, digested for 1 h with hyaluronidase, collagenase and DNase, then filtered, enriched over Ficoll and cryopreserved. On a FACSAria II, each population was sorted to 99% purity, and the resulting cell pellets were frozen for TCR sequencing with no culture step.

Results the study describes overall, beyond this receptor: Clonotypes from DN TILs largely overlapped with peripheral memory CD8 repertoires, while clonotypes from DP TILs were only rarely found in blood or uninvolved lymph node. Compared with DN and SP CD8 TILs and with blood memory CD8 T cells, DP CD8 TILs appeared more oligoclonal, with the top 30 clonotypes covering about 56-86%.

For each subset, between 10,000 and 100,000 sorted cells were used for genomic DNA extraction with the DNeasy Blood and Tissue Kit. The immunoSEQ service sequenced and mapped the TCRbeta V-J or V-D-J regions, with coverage above 8.5x for each sample. In the authors' own workflow: The analysis included only productive rearrangements exported from the immunoSEQ Analyzer platform, and clonality was assessed using the 500 most abundant clones. Repertoire overlap between populations was quantified with the Morisita-Horn similarity index and the Jaccard index. Morisita-Horn similarity between CD8 T-cell subset TCR repertoires was measured in roughly six cancer patients. The clones in this table, taken by TCRdb from immuneACCESS, are in-frame only. Not every clone is retained; where verified, under half of the shortfall comes from an unresolved V gene, and the cause of the rest is unknown. That table furnishes V, J and clone size, whereas the DNA furnished D and trimming. The table for this sample lists roughly 3,000 clones; 83% of them were counted only once. The ten largest clones add up to roughly a fifth of the sample.

Points on this clone: Its antigen is still unknown. Base qualities are not provided; no much larger clone lies one nucleotide away.

Sample: CD39- CD103- CD8+ T cells sorted from the tumor. Taken with the paper, the label for cell subset or site translates to: CD103-CD39- double-negative CD45RA- CD8 T cells. This receptor was identified in a human donor with head and neck squamous cell carcinoma. The receptor chain draws on TRBV15 and TRBJ2-3; no confident D gene assignment can be made. The CDR3 loop reads CATSRVRITDTQYF. The DNA sequence is as follows: TGTGCCACCAGCAGAGTGCGAATTACAGATACGCAGTATTTT.